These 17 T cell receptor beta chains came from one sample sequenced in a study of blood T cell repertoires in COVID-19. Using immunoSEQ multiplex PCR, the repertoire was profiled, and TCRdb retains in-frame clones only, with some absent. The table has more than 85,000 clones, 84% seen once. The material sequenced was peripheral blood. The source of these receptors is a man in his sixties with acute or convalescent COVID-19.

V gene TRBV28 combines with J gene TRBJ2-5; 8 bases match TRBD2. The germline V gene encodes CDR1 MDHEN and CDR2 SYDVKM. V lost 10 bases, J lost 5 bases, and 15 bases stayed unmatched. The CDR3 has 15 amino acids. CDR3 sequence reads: CATTGGGVLEETQYF. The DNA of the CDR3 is TGTGCCACCACGGGAGGGGGGGTCCTCGAGGAGACCCAGTACTTC.

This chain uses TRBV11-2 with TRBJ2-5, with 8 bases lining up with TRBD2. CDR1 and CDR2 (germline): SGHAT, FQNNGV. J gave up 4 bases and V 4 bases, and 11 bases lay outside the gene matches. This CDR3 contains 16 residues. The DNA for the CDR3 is TGTGCCAGCAGCTCAATCCCCTCGGGGGGGGGAGAGACCCAGTACTTC. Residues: CASSSIPSGGGETQYF.

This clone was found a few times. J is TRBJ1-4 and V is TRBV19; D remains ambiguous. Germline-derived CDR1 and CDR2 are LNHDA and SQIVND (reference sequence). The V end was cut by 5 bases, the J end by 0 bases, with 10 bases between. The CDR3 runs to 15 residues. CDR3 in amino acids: CASSPSDATNEKLFF. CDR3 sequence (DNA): TGTGCCAGTAGTCCCTCAGATGCAACTAATGAAAAACTGTTTTTT.

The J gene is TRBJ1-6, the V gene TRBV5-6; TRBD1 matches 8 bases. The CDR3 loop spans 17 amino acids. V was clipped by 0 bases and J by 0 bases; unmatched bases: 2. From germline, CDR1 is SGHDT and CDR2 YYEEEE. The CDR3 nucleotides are TGTGCCAGCAGCTTGGTGCAGGGGGCCTCCTATAATTCACCCCTCCACTTT. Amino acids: CASSLVQGASYNSPLHF.

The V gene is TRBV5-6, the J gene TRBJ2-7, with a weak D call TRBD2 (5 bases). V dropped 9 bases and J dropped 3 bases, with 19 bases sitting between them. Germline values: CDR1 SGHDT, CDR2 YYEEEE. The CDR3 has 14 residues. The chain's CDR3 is CATQAGESSYEQYF. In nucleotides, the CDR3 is TGTGCCACCCAGGCCGGGGAGTCCAGCTACGAGCAGTACTTC.

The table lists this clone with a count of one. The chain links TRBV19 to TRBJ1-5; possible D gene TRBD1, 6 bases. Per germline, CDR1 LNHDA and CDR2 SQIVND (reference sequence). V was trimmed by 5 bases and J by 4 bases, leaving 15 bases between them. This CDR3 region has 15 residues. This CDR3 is CASSRQDSSNQPQHF. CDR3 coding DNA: TGTGCCAGTAGTCGACAGGACAGTTCAAATCAGCCCCAGCATTTT.

The CDR3 DNA follows: TGTGCCAGCAGCCAGGGGGGGACAGGGGGCTATGGCTACACCTTC. It codes for CASSQGGTGGYGYTF. This chain links TRBV28 with TRBJ1-2; 11 bases match TRBD1. Germline CDR1 MDHEN, CDR2 SYDVKM. The CDR3 consists of 15 residues. The V and J ends lost 6 bases and 4 bases, in that order; junction bases with no gene match: 7.

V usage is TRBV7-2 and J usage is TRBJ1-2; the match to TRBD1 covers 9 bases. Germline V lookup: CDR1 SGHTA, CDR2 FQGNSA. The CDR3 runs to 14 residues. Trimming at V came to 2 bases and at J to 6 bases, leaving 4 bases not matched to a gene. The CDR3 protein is CASSLYRTGDGYTF. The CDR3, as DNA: TGTGCCAGCAGCTTATATCGGACAGGGGATGGCTACACCTTC.

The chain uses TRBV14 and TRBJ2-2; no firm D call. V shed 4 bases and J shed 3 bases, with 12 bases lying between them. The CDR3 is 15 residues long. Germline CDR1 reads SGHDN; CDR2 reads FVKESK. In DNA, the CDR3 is TGTGCCAGCAGCCGAATAGACCGGGACACCGGGGAGCTGTTTTTT. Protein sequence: CASSRIDRDTGELFF.

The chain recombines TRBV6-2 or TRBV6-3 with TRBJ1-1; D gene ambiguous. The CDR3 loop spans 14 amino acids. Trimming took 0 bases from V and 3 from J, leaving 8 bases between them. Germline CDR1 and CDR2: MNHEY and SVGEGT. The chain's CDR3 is CASSYSMADTEAFF. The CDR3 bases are TGTGCCAGCAGTTACTCGATGGCGGACACTGAAGCTTTCTTT.

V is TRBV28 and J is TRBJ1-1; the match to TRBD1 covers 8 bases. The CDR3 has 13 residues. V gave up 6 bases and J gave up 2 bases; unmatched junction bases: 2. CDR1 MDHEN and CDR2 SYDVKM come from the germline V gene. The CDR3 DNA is TGTGCCAGCAGGGGACAGGAAAACACTGAAGCTTTCTTT. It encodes CASRGQENTEAFF.

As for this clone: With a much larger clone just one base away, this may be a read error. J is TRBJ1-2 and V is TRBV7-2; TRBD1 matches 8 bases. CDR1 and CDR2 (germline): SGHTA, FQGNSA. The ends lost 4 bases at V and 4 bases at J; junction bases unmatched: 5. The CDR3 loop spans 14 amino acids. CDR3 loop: CASSSGQALYGYTF. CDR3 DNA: TGTGCCAGCAGCTCGGGACAGGCCCTCTATGGCTACACCTTC.

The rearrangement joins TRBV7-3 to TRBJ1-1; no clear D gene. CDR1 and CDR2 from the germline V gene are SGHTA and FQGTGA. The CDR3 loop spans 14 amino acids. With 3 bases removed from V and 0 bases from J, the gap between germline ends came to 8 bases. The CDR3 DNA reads TGTGCCAGCAGCTTGTCGAACATGAACACTGAAGCTTTCTTT. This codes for CASSLSNMNTEAFF.

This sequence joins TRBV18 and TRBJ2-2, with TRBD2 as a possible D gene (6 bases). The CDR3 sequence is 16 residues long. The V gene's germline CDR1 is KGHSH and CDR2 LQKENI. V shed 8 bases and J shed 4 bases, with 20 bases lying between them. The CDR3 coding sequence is TGTGCCAGCGCCTCCATGGGGACTGCCTTCACCGGGGAGCTGTTTTTT. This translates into CASASMGTAFTGELFF.

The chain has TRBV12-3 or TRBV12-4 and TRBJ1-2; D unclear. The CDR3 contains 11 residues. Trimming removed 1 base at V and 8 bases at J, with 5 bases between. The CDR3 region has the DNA TGTGCCAGCAGTTTAGTAACAGGCTACACCTTC. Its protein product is CASSLVTGYTF.

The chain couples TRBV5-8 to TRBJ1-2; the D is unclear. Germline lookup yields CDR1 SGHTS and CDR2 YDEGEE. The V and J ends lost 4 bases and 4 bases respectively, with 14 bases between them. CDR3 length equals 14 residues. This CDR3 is CASSRVGPRYGYTF. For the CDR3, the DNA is TGTGCCAGCAGCCGTGTGGGCCCTCGCTATGGCTACACCTTC.

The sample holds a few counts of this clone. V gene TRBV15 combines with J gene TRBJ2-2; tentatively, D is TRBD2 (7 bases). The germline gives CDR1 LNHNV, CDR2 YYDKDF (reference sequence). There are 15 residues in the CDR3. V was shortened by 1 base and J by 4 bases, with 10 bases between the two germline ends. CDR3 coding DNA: TGTGCCACCAGCAGAGTAGGGGGGGGCACCGGGGAGCTGTTTTTT. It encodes CATSRVGGGTGELFF.